The sequence of this TCR beta chain was determined in a study of post-analysis software for immune sequencing data. Study-level findings and limits: With TRBV5-6, TRBV5-1 and TRBV20-1 included, several TRBV segments were more frequent in patients than in controls. For normalized Chao1 diversity, multiple sclerosis patients scored significantly lower than controls did. Under F measure analysis, samples from one preparation batch co-clustered strongly.

As concerns this clonotype: Its antigen remains unidentified. A much larger clone lies one base from this, so it may be a read error.

Unique molecular identifiers were built into the TCR beta cDNA libraries. MiXCR was run by TCRdb on the PCR reads, yielding one entry per CDR3 protein. The table has roughly 730,000 distinct CDR3 sequences, roughly 29% seen once; the top ten hold 0.56%. Germline V lookup: CDR1 SGHDT, CDR2 YYEEEE. The CDR3 consists of 15 residues. Sequencing was done on a sample of blood. The clonotype originates from a girl aged 5 to 17 with multiple sclerosis. J is TRBJ2-6 and V is TRBV5-6; D might be TRBD1 (5 bases). The CDR3 here is CASGSVTSGADVLTF. Written as DNA, the CDR3 is TGTGCCAGCGGCTCCGTTACCTCTGGGGCCGACGTCCTGACTTTC.